This T cell receptor (beta chain) originates from a study (dated by TCRdb to 2016 to 2018). Regarding the research as a whole: The origins of HIV persistence were investigated in individuals who naturally controlled HIV infection.

According to the germline V gene, CDR1 reads SGHAT and CDR2 reads FQNNGV. From the cysteine through the phenylalanine, the CDR3 covers 14 amino acids. The retained sequence is limited to the CDR3, 42 bases, with the frame set at the first base. After removal of 4 bases from V and 8 bases from J, the junction retains 8 bases not matched to a gene. Details on this clonotype: No antigen is known for it. No clone much larger than this one lies a single base away; base qualities are absent.

Libraries were constructed by 5' RACE. These reads were obtained on an Illumina HiSeq 2000. TCRdb applied fastp at Q25 and MiXCR to the public reads, then kept only in-frame beta chains. CDR3 protein duplicates are merged, each entry listing the most common genes and DNA. This sample is represented by 400 to 500 distinct CDR3 sequences; approximately 9% of them were singletons. The ten biggest clones cover approximately 54% of the sample. The sequence came from a male donor with HIV. Recombination connected TRBV11-2 to TRBJ1-2, with 9 bases in between that match TRBD1. The sequencing sample was made of effector memory T cells from blood PBMCs. The cell subset or site label for this specimen denotes: effector memory CD4+ T cells. CDR3 protein: CASSYAGQGLGYTF. The nucleotides are TGTGCCAGCAGCTACGCGGGACAGGGTCTAGGCTACACCTTC.